This T cell receptor (beta chain) appears in the sequencing data of a study of cytotoxic CD8 clonotypes in ibrutinib-treated CLL. The repertoire was sequenced with immunoSEQ multiplex PCR; TCRdb's copy has only in-frame clones and lacks some. Of about 43,000 clones listed, under 75% are singletons. Trimming took 4 bases from V and 6 from J; bases not matched to a gene: 4. The CDR3 extends over 15 amino acids. Germline V lookup: CDR1 MGHRA, CDR2 YSYEKL. The sample was PBMCs, taken after 12 months of ibrutinib treatment. The receptor comes from a human donor with chronic lymphocytic leukemia. The chain links TRBV4-1 to TRBJ2-1, with 12 bases lining up with TRBD2. CDR3 region: CASSRLGLAGNEQFF. The CDR3 DNA sequence: TGCGCCAGCAGCCGCCTGGGACTAGCGGGCAATGAGCAGTTCTTC.